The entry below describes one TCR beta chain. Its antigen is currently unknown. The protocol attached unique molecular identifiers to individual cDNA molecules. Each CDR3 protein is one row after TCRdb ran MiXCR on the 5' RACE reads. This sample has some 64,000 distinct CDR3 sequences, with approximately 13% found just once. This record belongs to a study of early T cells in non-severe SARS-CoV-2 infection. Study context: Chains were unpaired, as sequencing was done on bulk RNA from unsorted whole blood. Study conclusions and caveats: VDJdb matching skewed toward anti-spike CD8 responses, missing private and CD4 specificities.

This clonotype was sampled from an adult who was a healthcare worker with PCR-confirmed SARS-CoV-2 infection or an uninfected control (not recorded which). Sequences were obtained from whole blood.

The CDR3 coding sequence is TGTGCCAGCAGCTTTTTACAGGGGGCTGGCAGGGAGCTGTTTTTT. Its protein product is CASSFLQGAGRELFF. The rearrangement uses TRBV11-2 and TRBJ2-2; 9 bases map to TRBD1. In germline, CDR1 is SGHAT, CDR2 FQNNGV. CDR3 length: 15 amino acids. Unmatched junction bases numbered 8, after V lost 3 bases and J lost 9 bases.